Presented here are 24 T cell receptor beta chains from one specimen sequenced in a study of cytomegalovirus exposure and HLA in healthy donors (dated by TCRdb to about 2017). The library was produced with the immunoSEQ multiplex PCR assay. A mixture of 60 forward primers for TCR Vbeta segments and 13 reverse primers for TCR Jbeta segments was used in the multiplex PCR. Not all clones reach the TCRdb copy of this immuneACCESS table, which keeps in-frame sequences only. Checked studies attribute under half of the gap to unresolved V genes and leave the rest unexplained. The sample table records around 150,000 clones; about three quarters of these occur just once. Approximately 1.5% of the sample is taken by the ten largest. Source material: PBMCs. These receptors all come from a woman aged 25 to 39 in good health and CMV-seronegative.

Here the CDR3 DNA reads TGCGCCAGCAGCTTCCATTTAGCGGGTTCCACCGGGGAGCTGTTTTTT. Its protein product is CASSFHLAGSTGELFF. This chain uses TRBV5-1 with TRBJ2-2; TRBD2 matches 7 bases. The germline V gene encodes CDR1 SGHRS and CDR2 YFSETQ. The CDR3 sequence is 16 residues long. Unmatched junction bases numbered 8, after V lost 2 bases and J lost 4 bases.

The chain carries TRBV10-3 and TRBJ2-5, with TRBD1 matching 9 bases. V shed 0 bases, J shed 4 bases, and the junction held 0 bases outside the gene matches. Germline V lookup: CDR1 ENHRY, CDR2 SYGVKD. The length of the CDR3 is 14 residues. CDR3 loop: CAISESGQGETQYF. CDR3 in DNA: TGTGCCATCAGTGAGTCGGGACAGGGAGAGACCCAGTACTTC.

In this sample, this clone turned up a few times. The chain joins TRBV7-2 to TRBJ2-5; a possible D gene is TRBD2 (6 bases). Trimming removed 4 bases at V and 2 bases at J, with 8 bases between. This CDR3 region has 13 residues. Germline loops: CDR1 SGHTA, CDR2 FQGNSA. The CDR3 loop is CASSYGGQETQYF. The CDR3, as DNA: TGTGCCAGCAGCTATGGGGGGCAAGAGACCCAGTACTTC.

The V call is TRBV6-4, the J call TRBJ2-2, with a weak D call TRBD2 (5 bases). V gave up 7 bases and J gave up 1 base, with 13 bases separating them. Germline V gene sequence: CDR1 MRHNA, CDR2 SNTAGT. The CDR3 has 15 residues. CDR3 sequence reads: CASTPMSGNTGELFF. The CDR3 coding sequence is TGTGCCAGCACCCCCATGAGCGGGAACACCGGGGAGCTGTTTTTT.

The chain is built from TRBV6-4 and TRBJ2-2; TRBD2 aligns across 13 bases. CDR3 size: 15 residues. The trim removed 6 bases at V and 7 bases at J, leaving 5 bases unmatched. Looked up from germline, CDR1 is MRHNA and CDR2 is SNTAGT. Here the CDR3 reads CASSPRLAGGGELFF. CDR3 coding DNA: TGTGCCAGCAGCCCCCGACTAGCGGGGGGCGGGGAGCTGTTTTTT.

The chain carries TRBV5-1 and TRBJ2-5, with TRBD2 identical over 8 bases. CDR1 and CDR2 (germline): SGHRS, YFSETQ. The CDR3 loop spans 15 amino acids. The trim removed 3 bases at V and 2 bases at J, leaving 6 bases unmatched. CDR3 sequence: CASSSGGGQQETQYF. The CDR3 coding sequence is TGCGCCAGCAGCTCGGGCGGGGGGCAGCAAGAGACCCAGTACTTC.

This rearrangement joins TRBV28 to TRBJ1-2; tentative D call: TRBD1 (5 bases). This CDR3 is 13 amino acids long. Between the trimmed V and J ends, which lost 6 bases and 4 bases, there was a span of 12 bases. Germline CDR1 reads MDHEN; CDR2 reads SYDVKM. The CDR3 loop is CASRATVSYGYTF. In nucleotides, the CDR3 is TGTGCCAGCAGAGCGACAGTCAGCTATGGCTACACCTTC.

The chain recombines TRBV2 with TRBJ1-6, with 10 bases lining up with TRBD1. From germline, CDR1 is SNHLY and CDR2 FYNNEI. CDR3 length: 13 amino acids. V shed 7 bases and J 10 bases; nucleotides not matched to a gene: 4. In nucleotides, the CDR3 is TGTGCCAGCACCGGGACAGGGGAATCACCCCTCCACTTT. Its protein is CASTGTGESPLHF.

The chain couples TRBV30 to TRBJ2-3; no firm D call. CDR3 length: 10 residues. Germline V gene lookup returns CDR1 GTSNPN and CDR2 SVGIG (reference sequence). Trimming pared 7 bases from V and 3 bases from J, leaving 5 bases between. The CDR3, as DNA: TGTGCCTTACGGACAGATACGCAGTATTTT. It is translated as CALRTDTQYF.

This rearrangement joins TRBV18 to TRBJ2-1; 13 nucleotides agree with TRBD2. CDR1 is KGHSH and CDR2 is LQKENI in the germline V gene. The CDR3 spans 14 residues. V gave up 2 bases and J gave up 13 bases; unmatched junction bases: 5. This CDR3 is CASSPSTSGGAQFF. DNA of the CDR3: TGTGCCAGCTCACCATCCACTAGCGGGGGGGCCCAGTTCTTC.

The J gene is TRBJ2-5, the V gene TRBV11-2; 8 bases match TRBD2. Germline V gives CDR1 SGHAT, CDR2 FQNNGV. J lost 9 bases, V lost 6 bases, and 18 bases had no gene match. The CDR3 runs to 16 residues. The DNA of the CDR3 is TGTGCCAGCAGGGACCCGGGACTAGGCGTTGGATTGGCCCAGTACTTC. Translation: CASRDPGLGVGLAQYF. Supplemented by reference TRBV11-2 and TRBJ2-5, the full variable domain reads EAGVAQSPRYKIIEKRQSVAFWCNPISGHATLYWYQQILGQGPKLLIQFQNNGVVDDSQLPKDRFSAERLKGVDSTLKIQPAKLEDSAVYLCASRDPGLGVGLAQYFGPGTRLLVL.

The chain joins TRBV27 to TRBJ1-1; 8 bases are a match to TRBD1. Unmatched junction bases numbered 12, after V lost 8 bases and J lost 4 bases. Looked up from germline, CDR1 is MNHEY and CDR2 is SMNVEV (reference sequence). The length of the CDR3 is 15 residues. The CDR3 loop reads CASSGTGSVGTEAFF. For the CDR3, the DNA is TGTGCCAGCTCCGGGACAGGCTCTGTAGGCACTGAAGCTTTCTTT.

The J gene is TRBJ2-7, the V gene TRBV11-2; TRBD1 matches at 10 bases. Trimming took 4 bases from V and 4 from J; bases not matched to a gene: 7. The germline CDR1 and CDR2 sequences are SGHAT and FQNNGV. The CDR3 has 15 amino acids. The CDR3 spells CASSSPGQGIYEQYF. The DNA for the CDR3 is TGTGCCAGCAGCTCTCCGGGACAGGGGATTTACGAGCAGTACTTC.

This chain connects TRBV7-7 to TRBJ1-1; TRBD1 matches 11 bases. This CDR3 spans 18 amino acids. J lost 1 base, V lost 5 bases, and 12 bases had no gene match. Germline assignment: CDR1 SSHAT and CDR2 FNYEAQ (reference sequence). CDR3 bases: TGTGCCAGCAGCCCTTTCTCTGCCGGGACAGGGGGGAACACTGAAGCTTTCTTT. It specifies CASSPFSAGTGGNTEAFF.

V gene TRBV15 combines with J gene TRBJ1-1; D gene unclear. Germline CDR1 reads LNHNV; CDR2 reads YYDKDF (reference sequence). V was cut by 6 bases and J by 1 base, with 9 bases left in between. The CDR3 loop spans 13 amino acids. Written as DNA, the CDR3 is TGTGCCACCAGATTGCGGGAGAACACTGAAGCTTTCTTT. Translating gives CATRLRENTEAFF.

This clone was observed a handful of times. The chain employs TRBV9 and TRBJ1-4, with D tentatively TRBD1 (5 bases). V was shortened by 0 bases and J by 4 bases, with 13 bases between the two germline ends. Germline CDR1 SGDLS, CDR2 YYNGEE. The CDR3 covers 16 residues. The CDR3 loop reads CASSVGVGGVNEKLFF. As DNA, the CDR3 is TGTGCCAGCAGCGTAGGGGTCGGGGGGGTTAATGAAAAACTGTTTTTT.

Only one count was recorded for this clone. The chain is built from TRBV19 and TRBJ2-7; TRBD2 agrees at 9 bases. V lost 5 bases to trimming and J lost 3 bases; unmatched junction nucleotides: 5. Germline-derived CDR1 and CDR2 are LNHDA and SQIVND (reference sequence). The CDR3 totals 14 residues. The CDR3: CASSGLAGYYEQYF. CDR3 nucleotide sequence: TGTGCCAGTAGTGGGCTAGCGGGGTACTACGAGCAGTACTTC.

V gene TRBV5-1 combines with J gene TRBJ1-1; D possibly corresponds to TRBD1 (6 bases). V lost 2 bases and J 1 base, leaving 15 bases between the germline ends. This CDR3 has 16 amino acids. In germline, CDR1 is SGHRS, CDR2 YFSETQ. CDR3 sequence: CASSFPPQGQNTEAFF. The DNA for the CDR3 is TGCGCCAGCAGCTTCCCTCCTCAGGGACAGAACACTGAAGCTTTCTTT.

The J gene is TRBJ1-1, the V gene TRBV30, with TRBD1 matching over 8 bases. CDR3 length equals 14 residues. Losses at the gene ends were 0 bases for V and 6 bases for J; bases not matched to a gene: 6. The germline V gene has CDR1 GTSNPN and CDR2 SVGIG (reference sequence). CDR3 loop: CAWSVGQGGAEAFF. In nucleotides, the CDR3 is TGTGCCTGGAGTGTCGGACAGGGCGGAGCTGAAGCTTTCTTT.

This chain links TRBV4-1 with TRBJ1-2; D is ambiguous. The CDR3 loop spans 16 amino acids. The germline gives CDR1 MGHRA, CDR2 YSYEKL. V was clipped by 0 bases and J by 4 bases, with 15 bases between them. Here the CDR3 DNA reads TGCGCCAGCAGCCAAGATATTGCCGTCACAATCTATGGCTACACCTTC. Amino acid sequence: CASSQDIAVTIYGYTF.

The chain links TRBV7-9 to TRBJ2-3; 8 bases fit TRBD2. The CDR3 loop spans 14 amino acids. Germline trimming cut 8 bases from V and 0 bases from J; bases unmatched to any gene: 4. Per the germline V gene, CDR1 is SEHNR and CDR2 is FQNEAQ (reference sequence). CDR3 region: CASDLAGSTDTQYF. The DNA of the CDR3 is TGTGCCAGCGACCTAGCGGGTAGCACAGATACGCAGTATTTT.

This chain links TRBV30 with TRBJ1-5, with TRBD1 as a possible D gene (6 bases). Germline assignment: CDR1 GTSNPN and CDR2 SVGIG (reference sequence). Trimming left V 1 base short and J 2 bases short, with 6 bases between. This CDR3 has 13 residues. The CDR3 loop is CAWSEGGNQPQHF. CDR3 sequence (DNA): TGTGCCTGGAGTGAGGGGGGCAATCAGCCCCAGCATTTT.

The genes are TRBV2 and TRBJ2-1; 14 bases line up with TRBD2. Per the germline V gene, CDR1 is SNHLY and CDR2 is FYNNEI. Trimming removed 1 base from V and 9 bases from J; junction bases left unmatched: 2. The CDR3 covers 15 residues. The CDR3 DNA reads TGTGCCAGCAGTGAAGAGACTAGCGGGGGGGTTGAGCAGTTCTTC. It codes for CASSEETSGGVEQFF.

This chain connects TRBV7-8 to TRBJ1-3; 8 positions match TRBD1. Germline V gene lookup returns CDR1 SGHVS and CDR2 FQNEAQ. V was clipped by 1 base and J by 0 bases; unmatched bases: 14. This CDR3 contains 20 residues. In nucleotides, the CDR3 is TGTGCCAGCAGCTTAGAGATCGGCCAGGGGGCTATTTTCTCTGGAAACACCATATATTTT. It codes for CASSLEIGQGAIFSGNTIYF.